This T cell receptor (beta chain) stems from a study of T cell responses to AZD1222 COVID-19 vaccine. Notes on the study in general: Only a handful of AZD1222 recipients tested seropositive at baseline.

Produced via immunoSEQ multiplex PCR; TCRdb's table is partial and in-frame only. The profile shows about 130,000 clones, 92% of them singletons. Comment on this clone: What it binds is not known.

Analysis merged second doses at about 4 or about 12 weeks. With 1 base clipped from V and 1 base from J, the junction kept 2 bases outside the gene matches. CDR3 length: 15 amino acids. In germline, CDR1 is KGHSH, CDR2 LQKENI. This receptor was obtained from an adult who received the AZD1222 COVID-19 vaccine. Sample: peripheral blood, taken 28 days after the second AZD1222 dose. V gene TRBV18 combines with J gene TRBJ1-1, with TRBD1 matching 8 bases. The CDR3 sequence is CASSPLGQENTEAFF. In DNA, the CDR3 is TGTGCCAGCTCACCACTGGGACAGGAGAACACTGAAGCTTTCTTT.